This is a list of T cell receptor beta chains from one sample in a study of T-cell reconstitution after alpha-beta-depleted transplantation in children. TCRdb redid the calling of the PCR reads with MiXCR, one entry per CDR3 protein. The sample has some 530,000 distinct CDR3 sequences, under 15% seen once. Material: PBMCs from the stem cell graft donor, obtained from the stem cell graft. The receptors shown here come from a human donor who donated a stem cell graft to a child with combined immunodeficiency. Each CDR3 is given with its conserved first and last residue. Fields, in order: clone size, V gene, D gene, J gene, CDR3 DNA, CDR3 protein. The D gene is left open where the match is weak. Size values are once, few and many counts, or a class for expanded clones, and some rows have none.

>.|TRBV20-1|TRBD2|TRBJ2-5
TGCAGTGCTATGGGACTAGCGGGGCTAGGGGAGACCCAGTACTTC
CSAMGLAGLGETQYF
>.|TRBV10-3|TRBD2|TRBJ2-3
TGTGCCATCAGTGAGTTGTGGCGGGCTAGCGGGAGCGAGGACACGCAGTATTTT
CAISELWRASGSEDTQYF
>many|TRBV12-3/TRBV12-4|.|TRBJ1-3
TGTGCCAGACCCTCCGCAGGCGACTCTGGAAACACCATATATTTT
CARPSAGDSGNTIYF
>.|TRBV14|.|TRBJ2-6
TGTGCCAGCAGCCAATTCTACAGGGCTAGTGGGGCCAACGTCCTGACTTTC
CASSQFYRASGANVLTF
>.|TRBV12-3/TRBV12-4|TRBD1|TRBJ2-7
TGTGCCAGCAGTTCAGGGGGCCGGGTCGAGCAGTACTTC
CASSSGGRVEQYF
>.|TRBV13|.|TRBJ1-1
TGTGCCAGCAGCTTAGACGGGGGTACTTTCTTT
CASSLDGGTFF
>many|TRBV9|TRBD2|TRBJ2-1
TGTGCCAGCAGCGTCGGTCTAGCGGAGTACAATGAGCAGTTCTTC
CASSVGLAEYNEQFF
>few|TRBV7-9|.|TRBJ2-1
TGTGCCAGCAGCTCGCCCGGGTCCTCGGGTAATGAGCAGTTCTTC
CASSSPGSSGNEQFF
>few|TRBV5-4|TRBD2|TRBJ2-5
TGTGCCAGCAGCCCGTACGGAGCGGGGGGTTCGCAAGAGACCCAGTACTTC
CASSPYGAGGSQETQYF
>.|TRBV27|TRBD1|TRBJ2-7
TGTGCCAGCAGTCTAAGGGACAGTCAGTACGAGCAGTACTTC
CASSLRDSQYEQYF
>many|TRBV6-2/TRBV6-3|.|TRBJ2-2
TGTGCCAGCAGGGGGGGGCCGGACAGCGGGGAGCTGTTTTTT
CASRGGPDSGELFF